A selection of T cell receptor beta chains follows, all from one sample in a study of T-cell memory formation after mild COVID-19. MiXCR, run by TCRdb on the 5' RACE reads, gives a single entry per CDR3 protein. The repertoire consists of fewer than 300,000 distinct CDR3 sequences, with approximately 16% occurring once and the leading ten covering 22%. The sequenced material came from PBMCs or a T cell subset sorted from them (not recorded which). These receptor sequences come from a man aged 18 to 30 who had mild COVID-19 (a few samples of this study predate the infection). Cell type and time point are not known. CDR3s include the opening cysteine and the closing phenylalanine or tryptophan.

>TRBV24-1
CATSDSTGGRNEQFF
>TRBV4-3
CASSQDLVLAGLSPGANVLTF
>TRBV7-2
CASTVQRDSGANVLTF
>TRBV6-5
CASSYSPRTVVTEQYF
>TRBV12-3/TRBV12-4
CASSASGTGDGYTF
>TRBV20-1
CSARRLSSGNTIYF
>TRBV6-2/TRBV6-3
CAGAGTSSYGYTF
>TRBV7-2
CASSLAGKDTQYF
>TRBV29-1
CSVLTAEIRQYF
>TRBV9
CASSATGGAYEQYF
>TRBV4-3
CASSRDGGKYNTIYF
>TRBV7-9
CASSFQHEQFF
>TRBV7-2
CASSPSGGAPFF
>TRBV5-1
CASREGTGEGDTQYF
>TRBV4-3
CASSQVSYNEQFF
>TRBV4-2
CASSRASRSSTDTQYF
>TRBV6-1
CASAGQYTDTQYF
>TRBV15
CATSSKLQGAEAFF
>TRBV15
CATRTGGGTDTQYF
>TRBV29-1
CSVLQESKNIQYF
>TRBV7-9
CASSYSGQGLDTQYF
>TRBV29-1
CSVVTSGLVGQYF
>TRBV7-2
CASSPTGQGGQPQHF
>TRBV7-9
CASSLTSDQPQHF
>TRBV20-1
CSARYGGAPEKLFF
>TRBV5-1
CASSLRLAGDTGELFF
>TRBV5-1
CASSPNRATDTQYF
>TRBV7-2
CASSLGRTGSRTGELFF
>TRBV30
CAWSVLAGGPNEQFF
>TRBV24-1
CATAGTEGYNEQFF
>TRBV3-1
CASSPSSLSYEQYF
>TRBV12-3/TRBV12-4
CASSHGVTSTDTQYF
>TRBV2
CASSGETGSKHSVYF
>TRBV11-1
CASSPQGEIYGYTF
>TRBV5-1
CASSLAQMGLEAFF
>TRBV9
CASSEGGPSTDTQYF
>TRBV18
CASSPPLEDWYQETQYF
>TRBV20-1
CSAKPPGQGLRGYTF
>TRBV7-2
CASSFQSGGASNEQFF
>TRBV7-9
CASSLGNGEQYF
>TRBV19
CASSTTGTGDSEAFF
>TRBV7-2
CASRPAGLATDTQYF
>TRBV18
CASSPRLARETQYF
>TRBV5-1
CASSHPGGELFF